One TCR beta chain is described in this entry. Its antigen target is currently unknown. No much larger clone is present one base from it, and per-base qualities are unavailable. The data were obtained in a study of blood T cell repertoires in COVID-19 (dated by TCRdb to 2018 to 2021). With regard to the full study: Collaborator samples came from the United States, Italy and Spain and covered acute and convalescent phases of COVID-19. The prospective study material was composed of cDNA or gDNA derived from T cells, B-cell-depleted T cells, or PBMCs. Deeply sampled blood TCRbeta repertoires from subjects exposed to, actively infected with, or recovered from COVID-19 were included in the dataset. The repertoires were released in a freely available public database meant as a resource for research on the immune response to SARS-CoV-2. Samples were obtained from the ongoing ImmuneRACE study (first 160 participants) and from 1,200 or so subjects provided by 6 global collaborators. A de-identified subject ID, COVID-19 status, age in years and sex were almost always included in the sample metadata. HLA class I and class II types, where available, came from metadata supplied by the sample provider rather than from assay-based typing. Results the study describes overall, beyond this receptor: How much clinical and demographic metadata was included differed by source and by participant, and the metadata was provided uncurated.

V ends up 0 bases short and J 2 bases short, with an unmatched junction base count of 2. The CDR3 measures 15 amino acids from cysteine to phenylalanine. Here the CDR3 DNA is all that survives: 45 bases in frame from base 1. In the germline V gene, CDR1 corresponds to SGHRS and CDR2 to YFSETQ. TCRbeta CDR3 regions were amplified from genomic DNA using the immunoSEQ Assay, a bias-controlled multiplex PCR. Concerning the study's data processing: Within the assay, amplification of reference gene primers was used to estimate how many nucleated cells each sample contained. Sequence reads were collapsed and filtered to measure the absolute abundance of every unique TCRbeta CDR3 rearrangement. For each sample, productive Simpson clonality was calculated by taking the square root of Simpson's diversity index across productive rearrangements. Imported from immuneACCESS, the table was reduced by TCRdb to in-frame sequences with V and J called. These copies leave out some clones; in studies compared against another copy, an unresolved V gene accounts for under half, and the cause of the remainder is not known. V and J calls and clone size are those listed in that table; D and trimming were worked out from the DNA. Counted in this sample were about 440,000 clones; roughly 91% of them appeared once. About 0.63% of the sample belongs to the ten largest clones.

In the prospective study, participants were 18 to 89 years old, resided in about two dozen geographic areas of the United States, and were enrolled through a virtual design. Cohort assignment in the prospective study relied on participant-reported clinical history from a screening survey and a study questionnaire. ImmuneRACE Cohort 3 recovered participants were defined by two consecutive negative NP/OP PCR tests, healthcare professional clearance, or symptom resolution. Mobile phlebotomists in the prospective study collected whole blood, serum and a nasopharyngeal or oropharyngeal swab from every participant. Participants in the prospective study had the option to provide additional blood draws and questionnaires over a roughly two-month period. Before DNA extraction, blood samples from the prospective study were shipped at room temperature or frozen.

This receptor was identified in a man between 18 and 35 years old who had recovered from COVID-19. The rearranged segments are TRBV5-1 and TRBJ2-5, with 9 bases aligning to TRBD1. The material sequenced was PBMCs or T cells enriched from blood (not recorded which). CDR3 protein: CASSLETGGQETQYF. The DNA is TGCGCCAGCAGCTTGGAGACAGGGGGGCAAGAGACCCAGTACTTC.